This T cell receptor beta chain was found in a study of shared clonotypes between healthy human individuals. Study results and caveats: Since donors were few, the genetic and exposure-history diversity represented was limited. Naive CD4 clonotype sharing across a handful of donors was about 5%. Tissue TCR repertoires likely differ from these blood-only repertoires.

Trimming took 0 bases from V and 4 from J, leaving 15 bases between them. The CDR3 is 16 residues long. Per germline, CDR1 LGHNA and CDR2 YNFKEQ. Replicate PCRs from sorted subsets contained around 200 ng DNA, which is 29,000 or so T cell genomes. Generated by immunoSEQ multiplex PCR, the TCRdb table keeps only in-frame clones and is missing some. The sample includes a few million clones, around nine tenths of them seen just once. A remark on this clone: The antigen remains unidentified.

This receptor was taken from a man in his late teens or twenties in good health. The genes are TRBV4-2 and TRBJ1-2, with unresolved D. Input material: naive CD4+ T cells sorted from blood. The subset here: CD45RA+ positively selected. This CDR3 reads CASSQDVGQKFYGYTF. CDR3 DNA sequence: TGTGCCAGCAGCCAAGATGTAGGGCAGAAGTTCTATGGCTACACCTTC.